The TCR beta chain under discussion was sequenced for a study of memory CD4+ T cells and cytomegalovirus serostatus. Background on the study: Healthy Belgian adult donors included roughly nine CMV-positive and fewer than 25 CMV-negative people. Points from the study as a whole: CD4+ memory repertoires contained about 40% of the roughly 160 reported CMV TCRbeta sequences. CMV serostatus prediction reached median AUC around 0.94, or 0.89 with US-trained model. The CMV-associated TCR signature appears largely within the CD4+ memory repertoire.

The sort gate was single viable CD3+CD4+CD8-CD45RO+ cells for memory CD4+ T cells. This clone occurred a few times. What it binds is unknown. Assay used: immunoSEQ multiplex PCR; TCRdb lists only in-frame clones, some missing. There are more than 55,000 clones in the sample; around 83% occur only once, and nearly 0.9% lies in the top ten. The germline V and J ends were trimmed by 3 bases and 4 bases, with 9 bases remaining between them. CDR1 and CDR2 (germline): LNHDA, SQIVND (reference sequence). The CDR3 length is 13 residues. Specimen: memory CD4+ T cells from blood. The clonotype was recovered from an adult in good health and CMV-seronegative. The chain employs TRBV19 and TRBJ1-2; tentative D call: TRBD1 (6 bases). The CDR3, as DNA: TGTGCCAGTAGTATGTACAGGGCCTATGGCTACACCTTC. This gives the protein CASSMYRAYGYTF.